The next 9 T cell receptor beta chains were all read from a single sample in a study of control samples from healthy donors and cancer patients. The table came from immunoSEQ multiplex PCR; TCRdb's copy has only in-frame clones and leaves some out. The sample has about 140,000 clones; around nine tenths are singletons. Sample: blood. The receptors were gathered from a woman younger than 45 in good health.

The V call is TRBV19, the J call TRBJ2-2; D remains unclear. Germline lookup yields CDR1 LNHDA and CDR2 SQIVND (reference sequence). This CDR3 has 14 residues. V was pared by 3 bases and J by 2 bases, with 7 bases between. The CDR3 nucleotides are TGTGCCAGTAGTATCATGGGTAACACCGGGGAGCTGTTTTTT. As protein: CASSIMGNTGELFF.

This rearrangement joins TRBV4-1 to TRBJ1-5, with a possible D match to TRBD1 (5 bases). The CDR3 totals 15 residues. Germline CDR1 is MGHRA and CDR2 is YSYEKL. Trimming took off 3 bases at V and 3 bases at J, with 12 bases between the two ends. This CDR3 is CASSQLEGANQPQHF. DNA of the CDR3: TGCGCCAGCAGCCAGTTGGAAGGGGCCAATCAGCCCCAGCATTTT.

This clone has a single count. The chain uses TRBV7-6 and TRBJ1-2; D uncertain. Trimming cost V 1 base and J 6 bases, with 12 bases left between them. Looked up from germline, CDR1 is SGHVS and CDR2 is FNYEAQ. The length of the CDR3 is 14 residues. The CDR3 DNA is TGTGCCAGCAGCTTAGTCAGTGCACATGATGGCTACACCTTC. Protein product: CASSLVSAHDGYTF.

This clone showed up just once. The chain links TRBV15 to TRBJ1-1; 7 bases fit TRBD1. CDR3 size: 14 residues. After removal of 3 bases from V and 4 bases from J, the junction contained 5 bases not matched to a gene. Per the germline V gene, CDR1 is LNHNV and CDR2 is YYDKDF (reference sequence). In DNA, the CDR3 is TGTGCCACCAGCAGGATGGGGACAGTCACTGAAGCTTTCTTT. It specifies CATSRMGTVTEAFF.

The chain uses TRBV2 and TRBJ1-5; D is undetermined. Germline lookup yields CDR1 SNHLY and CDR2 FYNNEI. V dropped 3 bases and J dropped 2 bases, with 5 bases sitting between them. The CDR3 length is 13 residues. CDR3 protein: CASSDLRNQPQHF. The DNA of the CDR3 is TGTGCCAGCAGTGACCTGCGCAATCAGCCCCAGCATTTT.

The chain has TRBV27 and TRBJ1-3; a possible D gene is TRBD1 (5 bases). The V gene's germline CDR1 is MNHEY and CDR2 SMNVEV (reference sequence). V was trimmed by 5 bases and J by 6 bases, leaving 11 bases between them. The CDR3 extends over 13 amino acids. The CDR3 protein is CASSPGALNTIYF. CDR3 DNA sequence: TGTGCCAGCAGTCCCGGGGCCCTAAACACCATATATTTT.

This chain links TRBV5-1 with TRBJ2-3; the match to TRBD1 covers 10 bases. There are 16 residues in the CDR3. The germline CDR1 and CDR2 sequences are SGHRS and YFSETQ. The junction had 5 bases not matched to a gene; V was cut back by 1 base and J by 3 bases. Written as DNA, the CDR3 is TGCGCCAGCAGCTTGTGGATGGGACAGGGGACAGATACGCAGTATTTT. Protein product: CASSLWMGQGTDTQYF.

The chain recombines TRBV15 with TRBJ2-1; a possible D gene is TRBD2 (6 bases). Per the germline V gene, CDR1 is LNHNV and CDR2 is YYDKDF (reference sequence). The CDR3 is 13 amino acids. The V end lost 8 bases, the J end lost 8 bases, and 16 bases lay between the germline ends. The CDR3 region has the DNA TGTGCCACCGGGCGGGGCGATTGGGATGAGCAGTTCTTC. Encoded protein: CATGRGDWDEQFF.

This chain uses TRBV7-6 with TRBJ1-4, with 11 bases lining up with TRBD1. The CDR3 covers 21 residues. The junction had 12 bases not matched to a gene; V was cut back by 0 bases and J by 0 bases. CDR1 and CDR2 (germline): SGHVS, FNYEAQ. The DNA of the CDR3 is TGTGCCAGCAGCTTAGCATTCCTCGGACAGGGGGCATCGGCAACTAATGAAAAACTGTTTTTT. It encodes CASSLAFLGQGASATNEKLFF.